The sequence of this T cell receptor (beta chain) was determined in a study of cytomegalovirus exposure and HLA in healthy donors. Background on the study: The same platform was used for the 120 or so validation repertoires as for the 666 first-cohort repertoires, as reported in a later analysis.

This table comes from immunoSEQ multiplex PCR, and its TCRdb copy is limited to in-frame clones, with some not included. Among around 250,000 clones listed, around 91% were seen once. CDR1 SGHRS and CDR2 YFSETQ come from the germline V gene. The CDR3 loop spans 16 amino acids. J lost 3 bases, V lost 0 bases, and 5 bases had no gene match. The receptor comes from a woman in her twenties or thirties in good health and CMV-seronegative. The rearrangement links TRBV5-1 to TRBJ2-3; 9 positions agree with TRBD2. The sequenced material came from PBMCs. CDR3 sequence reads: CASSLAASGITDTQYF. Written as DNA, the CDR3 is TGCGCCAGCAGCTTGGCCGCTAGCGGGATTACAGATACGCAGTATTTT.